This TCR beta chain was identified during a study of T cell repertoires in cytomegalovirus infection. About the research overall: Well-studied HLA-B-restricted epitopes and recently identified HLA-C-restricted epitopes of CMV were both used in the study. Both a matching HLA type and CMV infection were indicated by public TCR beta signatures.

TCRdb passed the reads through MiXCR, listing each CDR3 protein once. The sample lists 250,000 to 300,000 distinct CDR3 sequences, 20% to 25% occurring once. Concerning this clonotype: Its antigen is not identified.

Between the trimmed V and J ends, which lost 8 bases and 3 bases, there was a span of 14 bases. CDR3 size: 14 residues. Findings and caveats of the study: The response measured ex vivo was dominated by TCR beta clonotypes (HLA-C-restricted and CMV-specific). Summed public TCR beta family frequency identified CMV carriers bearing the relevant HLA.

The rearrangement links TRBV12-3 or TRBV12-4 to TRBJ1-5; D is possibly TRBD1 (5 bases). Material: cultured PBMCs, obtained from culture after CMV antigen stimulation. This TCR was sampled from a human donor in good health (CMV status not recorded). Some clones in this sample may be carry-over from other donors' samples. CDR3 in amino acids: CASSWGGFNQPQHF. CDR3 coding DNA: TGTGCCAGCTCCTGGGGGGGATTCAATCAGCCCCAGCATTTT.